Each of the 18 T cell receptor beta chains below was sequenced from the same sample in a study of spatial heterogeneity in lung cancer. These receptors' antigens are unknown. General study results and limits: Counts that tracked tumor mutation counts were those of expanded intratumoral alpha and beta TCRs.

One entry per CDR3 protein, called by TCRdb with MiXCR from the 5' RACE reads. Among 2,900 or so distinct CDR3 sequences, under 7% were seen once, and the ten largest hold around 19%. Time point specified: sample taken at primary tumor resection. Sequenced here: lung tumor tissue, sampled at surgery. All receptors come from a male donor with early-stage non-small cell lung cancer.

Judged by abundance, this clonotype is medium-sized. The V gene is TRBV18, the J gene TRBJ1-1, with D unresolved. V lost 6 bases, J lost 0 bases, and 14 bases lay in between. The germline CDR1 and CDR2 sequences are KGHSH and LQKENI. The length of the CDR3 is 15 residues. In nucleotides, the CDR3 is TGTGCCAGCTCTCCGGAGGGAGTCATGAACACTGAAGCTTTCTTT. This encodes CASSPEGVMNTEAFF.

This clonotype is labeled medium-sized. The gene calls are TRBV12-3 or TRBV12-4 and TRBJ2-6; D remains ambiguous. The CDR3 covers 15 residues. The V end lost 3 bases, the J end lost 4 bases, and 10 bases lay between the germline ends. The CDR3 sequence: CASSLRGAGANVLTF. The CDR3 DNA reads TGTGCCAGCAGTTTGCGAGGTGCGGGGGCCAACGTCCTGACTTTC.

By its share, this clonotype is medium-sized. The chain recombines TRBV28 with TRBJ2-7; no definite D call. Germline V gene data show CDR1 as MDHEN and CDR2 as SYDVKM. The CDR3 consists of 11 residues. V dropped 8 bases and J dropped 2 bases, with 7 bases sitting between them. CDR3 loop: CASGGTYEQYF. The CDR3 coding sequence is TGTGCCAGCGGCGGCACCTACGAGCAGTACTTC.

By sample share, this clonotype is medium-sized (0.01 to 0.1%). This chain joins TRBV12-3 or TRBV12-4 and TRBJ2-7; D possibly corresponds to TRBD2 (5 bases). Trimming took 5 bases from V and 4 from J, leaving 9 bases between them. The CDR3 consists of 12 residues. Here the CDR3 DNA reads TGTGCCAGCAGTACCCCGGGATACGAGCAGTACTTC. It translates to CASSTPGYEQYF.

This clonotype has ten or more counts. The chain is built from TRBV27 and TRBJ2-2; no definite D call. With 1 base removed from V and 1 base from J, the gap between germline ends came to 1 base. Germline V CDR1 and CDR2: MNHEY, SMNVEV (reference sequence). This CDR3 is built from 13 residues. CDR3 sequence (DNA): TGTGCCAGCAGTTTATTGAACACCGGGGAGCTGTTTTTT. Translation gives CASSLLNTGELFF.

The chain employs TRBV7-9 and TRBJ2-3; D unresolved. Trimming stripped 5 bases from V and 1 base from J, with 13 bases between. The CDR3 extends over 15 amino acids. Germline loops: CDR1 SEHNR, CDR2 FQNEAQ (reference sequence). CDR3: CASSLRGFRTDTQYF. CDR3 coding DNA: TGTGCCAGCAGCCTCCGAGGATTTCGCACAGATACGCAGTATTTT.

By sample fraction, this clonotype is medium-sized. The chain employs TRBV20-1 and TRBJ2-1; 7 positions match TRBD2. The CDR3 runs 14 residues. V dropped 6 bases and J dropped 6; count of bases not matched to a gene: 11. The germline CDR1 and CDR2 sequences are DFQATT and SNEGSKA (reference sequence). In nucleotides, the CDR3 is TGCAGTGCCCCCGCGCCGGGAGGAAGCAATGAGCAGTTCTTC. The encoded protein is CSAPAPGGSNEQFF.

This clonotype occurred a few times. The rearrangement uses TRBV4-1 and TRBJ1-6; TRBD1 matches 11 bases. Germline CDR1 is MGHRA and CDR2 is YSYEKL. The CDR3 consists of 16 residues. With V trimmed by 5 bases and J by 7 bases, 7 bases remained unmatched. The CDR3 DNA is TGCGCCAGCAGCGCAGGACAGGGGGCGACGAATTCACCCCTCCACTTT. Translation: CASSAGQGATNSPLHF.

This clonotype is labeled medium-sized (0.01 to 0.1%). The CDR3 coding sequence is TGTGCCAGCAGCTTGGTGGCGGGGACCCAGTACTTC. It yields the protein CASSLVAGTQYF. The chain uses TRBV5-6 and TRBJ2-5, with D tentatively TRBD2 (5 bases). The CDR3 covers 12 residues. Germline V CDR1 and CDR2: SGHDT, YYEEEE. Trimming took off 0 bases at V and 7 bases at J, with 7 bases between the two ends.

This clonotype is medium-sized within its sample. CDR3 residues: CASSSGQGGQPQHF. CDR3 nucleotides: TGTGCCAGCAGTTCGGGACAGGGGGGTCAGCCCCAGCATTTT. This sequence joins TRBV28 and TRBJ1-5; 11 nucleotides line up with TRBD1. The CDR3 covers 14 residues. The trim removed 4 bases at V and 6 bases at J, leaving 2 bases unmatched. In germline, CDR1 is MDHEN, CDR2 SYDVKM.

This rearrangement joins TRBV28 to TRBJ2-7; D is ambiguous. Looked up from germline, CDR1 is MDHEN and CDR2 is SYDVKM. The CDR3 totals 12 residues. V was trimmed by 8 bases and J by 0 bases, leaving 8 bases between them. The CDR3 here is CASRAYSYEQYF. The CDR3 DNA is TGTGCCAGCCGGGCCTACTCCTACGAGCAGTACTTC.

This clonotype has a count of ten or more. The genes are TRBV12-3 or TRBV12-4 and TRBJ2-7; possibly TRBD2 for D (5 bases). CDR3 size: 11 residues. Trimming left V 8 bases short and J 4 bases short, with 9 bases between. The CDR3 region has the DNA TGTGCCAGCCGGCGGGCGTACGAGCAGTACTTC. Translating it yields CASRRAYEQYF.

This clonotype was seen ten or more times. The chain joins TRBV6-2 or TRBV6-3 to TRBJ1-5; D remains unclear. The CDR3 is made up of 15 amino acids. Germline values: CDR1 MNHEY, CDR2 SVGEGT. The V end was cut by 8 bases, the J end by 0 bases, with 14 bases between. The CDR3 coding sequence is TGTGCCAGCGCAAGACCTGGACCTAGCAATCAGCCCCAGCATTTT. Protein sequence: CASARPGPSNQPQHF.

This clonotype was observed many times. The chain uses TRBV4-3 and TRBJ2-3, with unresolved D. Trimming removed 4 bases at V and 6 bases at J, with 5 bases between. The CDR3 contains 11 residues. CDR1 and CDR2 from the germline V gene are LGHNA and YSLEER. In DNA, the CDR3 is TGCGCCAGCAGCCTAGGCGATACGCAGTATTTT. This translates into CASSLGDTQYF.

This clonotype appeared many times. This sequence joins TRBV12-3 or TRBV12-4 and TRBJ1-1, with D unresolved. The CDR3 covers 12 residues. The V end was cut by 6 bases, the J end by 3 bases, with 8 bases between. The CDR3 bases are TGTGCCAGCAGCCCCGGTGACACTGAAGCTTTCTTT. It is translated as CASSPGDTEAFF.

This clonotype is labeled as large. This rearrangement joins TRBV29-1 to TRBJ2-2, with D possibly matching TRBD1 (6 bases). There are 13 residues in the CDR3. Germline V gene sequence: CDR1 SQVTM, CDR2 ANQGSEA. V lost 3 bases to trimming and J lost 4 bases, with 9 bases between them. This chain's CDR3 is CSVDRRGTGELFF. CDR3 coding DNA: TGCAGCGTTGACCGCAGGGGCACCGGGGAGCTGTTTTTT.

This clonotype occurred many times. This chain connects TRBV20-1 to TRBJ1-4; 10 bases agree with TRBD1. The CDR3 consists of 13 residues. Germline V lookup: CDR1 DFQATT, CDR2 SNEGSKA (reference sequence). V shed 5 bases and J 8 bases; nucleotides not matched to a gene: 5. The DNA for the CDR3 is TGCAGTGCTGCTGGACAGGGGGGGGAAAAACTGTTTTTT. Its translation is CSAAGQGGEKLFF.

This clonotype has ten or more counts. CDR3 residues: CASSPGWGNEKLFF. The CDR3 DNA is TGCGCCAGCAGCCCCGGCTGGGGAAATGAAAAACTGTTTTTT. The rearrangement joins TRBV10-1 to TRBJ1-4; D gene unclear. Germline CDR1 is WNHNN and CDR2 is SYGVQD (reference sequence). The CDR3 runs to 14 residues. V gave up 6 bases and J gave up 5 bases, with 13 bases separating them.